A single sample is the source of the 14 T cell receptor beta chains below, sequenced in a study of cytomegalovirus exposure and HLA in healthy donors. Use of 60 Vbeta and 13 Jbeta primers characterized the PCR. Profiled with immunoSEQ multiplex PCR; TCRdb holds only in-frame clones, not every one. The sample table includes under 65,000 clones. Sequenced input: PBMCs. These TCRs come from a woman aged 18-29 years in good health and CMV-seronegative.

The chain links TRBV7-6 to TRBJ2-1, with 10 bases that match TRBD2. This CDR3 is 17 amino acids long. Germline CDR1 reads SGHVS; CDR2 reads FNYEAQ. J was trimmed by 5 bases and V by 5 bases; bases with no gene match: 12. CDR3 sequence: CASSPLVGTSVDNEQFF. The CDR3 DNA reads as TGTGCCAGCAGCCCTTTGGTCGGGACTAGCGTTGACAATGAGCAGTTCTTC.

The rearrangement joins TRBV28 to TRBJ1-5; TRBD1 aligns across 7 bases. Germline CDR1 MDHEN, CDR2 SYDVKM. Germline trimming cut 5 bases from V and 4 bases from J; bases unmatched to any gene: 2. This CDR3 spans 13 amino acids. Written as DNA, the CDR3 is TGTGCCAGCAGTGGGACAGTTAATCAGCCCCAGCATTTT. Translation gives CASSGTVNQPQHF.

The rearrangement uses TRBV6-4 and TRBJ2-1; unclear D gene. CDR3 length: 14 amino acids. CDR1 is MRHNA and CDR2 is SNTAGT in the germline V gene. V was shortened by 0 bases and J by 5 bases, with 8 bases between the two germline ends. The CDR3 here is CASSDSGDNNEQFF. As DNA, the CDR3 is TGTGCCAGCAGTGACTCGGGCGATAACAATGAGCAGTTCTTC.

The chain links TRBV29-1 to TRBJ1-5; a weak D match, TRBD1 (6 bases). Germline V gene data show CDR1 as SQVTM and CDR2 as ANQGSEA. The V end lost 5 bases, the J end lost 2 bases, and 7 bases lay between the germline ends. The CDR3 is 12 amino acids. The chain's CDR3 is CSVRQGNQPQHF. The CDR3, as DNA: TGCAGCGTTCGACAGGGCAATCAGCCCCAGCATTTT.

Regarding this clone: This same CDR3 is encoded by further DNA sequences in the sample. The chain joins TRBV14 to TRBJ2-7, with TRBD1 matching 10 bases. V was pared by 1 base and J by 3 bases, with 0 bases of the junction left unmatched. The CDR3 is 14 amino acids. The germline V gene has CDR1 SGHDN and CDR2 FVKESK. The CDR3 spells CASSQGTGGYEQYF. The CDR3 nucleotides read TGTGCCAGCAGCCAAGGGACAGGGGGCTACGAGCAGTACTTC.

The chain links TRBV25-1 to TRBJ2-1; TRBD2 matches 16 bases. V shed 5 bases, J shed 8 bases, and the junction held 12 bases outside the gene matches. Germline CDR1 and CDR2: MGHDK and SYGVNS. This CDR3 region has 18 residues. The CDR3 spells CASSTGTSGRARGDEQFF. CDR3 nucleotide sequence: TGTGCCAGCAGTACCGGGACTAGCGGGAGGGCCAGGGGAGATGAGCAGTTCTTC.

The chain has TRBV25-1 and TRBJ1-3; a weak D match, TRBD1 (5 bases). Trimming removed 3 bases from V and 1 base from J, with 7 bases in between. This CDR3 region has 14 residues. Germline V gives CDR1 MGHDK, CDR2 SYGVNS. DNA of the CDR3: TGTGCCAGCAGTGATCCAGGGTCTGGAAACACCATATATTTT. Translated: CASSDPGSGNTIYF.

The chain carries TRBV30 and TRBJ2-5, with 8 positions matching TRBD2. The CDR3 is 15 amino acids. Germline loops: CDR1 GTSNPN, CDR2 SVGIG (reference sequence). The ends lost 2 bases at V and 6 bases at J; junction bases unmatched: 11. CDR3 in DNA: TGTGCCTGGAGTCTCCCCGGGACTAGTTGGAAGACCCAGTACTTC. Amino acid sequence: CAWSLPGTSWKTQYF.

J is TRBJ2-3 and V is TRBV29-1; D perhaps matches TRBD2 (6 bases). The CDR3 is 12 residues long. Germline V gives CDR1 SQVTM, CDR2 ANQGSEA. The CDR3 nucleotides read TGCACCGGGGGTCATGGCACAGATACGCAGTATTTT. Its protein product is CTGGHGTDTQYF.

V gene TRBV11-3 combines with J gene TRBJ2-7, with TRBD2 identical over 10 bases. Germline CDR1 and CDR2: SGHNT and YENEEA. The V gene end was trimmed by 2 bases and the J gene end by 2 bases; junction bases not matched to a gene: 9. The CDR3 runs 17 residues. The CDR3 DNA reads as TGTGCCAGCAGCTTATCACTCCGACTAGCGGGTCCCTACGAGCAGTACTTC. Residues: CASSLSLRLAGPYEQYF.

Here the CDR3 DNA reads TGCGCCAGCAGCAGGACAGGGGGATGGGAGCAGTACTTC. It encodes CASSRTGGWEQYF. This chain joins TRBV5-1 and TRBJ2-7, with TRBD1 matching over 10 bases. Unmatched junction bases numbered 5, after V lost 4 bases and J lost 7 bases. The CDR3 spans 13 residues. Germline V gives CDR1 SGHRS, CDR2 YFSETQ.

This chain uses TRBV7-6 with TRBJ2-1; 11 positions agree with TRBD1. CDR1 and CDR2 from the germline V gene are SGHVS and FNYEAQ. Trimming removed 4 bases from V and 7 bases from J; junction bases left unmatched: 6. The CDR3 runs 15 residues. CDR3 nucleotides: TGTGCCAGCAGCTCCATGGACAGGGGGCGGAATGAGCAGTTCTTC. It codes for CASSSMDRGRNEQFF. Supplemented by reference TRBV7-6 and TRBJ2-1, the full variable domain reads GAGVSQSPRYKVTKRGQDVALRCDPISGHVSLYWYRQALGQGPEFLTYFNYEAQQDKSGLPNDRFSAERPEGSISTLTIQRTEQRDSAMYRCASSSMDRGRNEQFFGPGTRLTVL.

The J gene is TRBJ2-1, the V gene TRBV6-5, with D hard to call. This CDR3 region has 15 residues. Germline CDR1 and CDR2: MNHEY and SVGAGI. V was pared by 0 bases and J by 1 base, with 7 bases between. The CDR3 bases are TGTGCCAGCAGTTACTCGAGTAGTTCCTACAATGAGCAGTTCTTC. Translating it yields CASSYSSSSYNEQFF.

The V call is TRBV5-4, the J call TRBJ2-1; possible D gene TRBD2, 5 bases. The V gene lost 0 bases and the J gene lost 7 bases, with 14 bases spanning the gap. CDR1 is SGHNT and CDR2 is YYREEE in the germline V gene (reference sequence). The CDR3 sequence is 15 residues long. The CDR3 loop is CASSLEWSPGNEQFF. Written as DNA, the CDR3 is TGTGCCAGCAGCTTGGAGTGGAGTCCGGGGAATGAGCAGTTCTTC.